These T cell receptor beta chains were read from a single sample in a study of blood T cells in healthy people across ages. TCRdb passed the 5' RACE reads through MiXCR, listing each CDR3 protein once. The repertoire holds around 1,500,000 distinct CDR3 sequences, with roughly 40% as singletons. Sequenced: blood. Receptors were obtained from a woman under 30 in good health. The CDR3 runs from the conserved cysteine through the conserved F or W. The order of the fields is V gene, D gene, clone size, J gene, CDR3 DNA, CDR3 protein. The D gene is left open where the match is weak. Part of the rows lack a size; the others show once, few, many or a class for expanded clones.

v_call: TRBV24-1
d_call: -
clone_size: -
j_call: TRBJ2-2
cdr3_nt: TGTGCCACCAGTGGGAATAGGGTGAACACCGGGGAGCTGTTTTTT
cdr3_aa: CATSGNRVNTGELFF

v_call: TRBV4-1
d_call: TRBD2
clone_size: many
j_call: TRBJ2-3
cdr3_nt: TGCGCCAGCAGCCAACTTCTAGCGGGAGTTTCCCCCGGGGATACGCAGTATTTT
cdr3_aa: CASSQLLAGVSPGDTQYF

v_call: TRBV9
d_call: -
clone_size: -
j_call: TRBJ2-5
cdr3_nt: TGTGCCAGCAGCGTCCGGGCTGATAAGGCCTTCCGACAAGAGACCCAGTACTTC
cdr3_aa: CASSVRADKAFRQETQYF

v_call: TRBV3-1
d_call: TRBD1
clone_size: once
j_call: TRBJ2-2
cdr3_nt: TGCGCCAGCAGCCAGCCTGACAGGGGGAACGGGGAGCTGTTTTTT
cdr3_aa: CASSQPDRGNGELFF

v_call: TRBV6-6
d_call: TRBD1
clone_size: many
j_call: TRBJ2-7
cdr3_nt: TGTGCCAGCAGTGACCCCGACAGGGCCTCATACGAGCAGTACTTC
cdr3_aa: CASSDPDRASYEQYF

v_call: TRBV20-1
d_call: TRBD1
clone_size: -
j_call: TRBJ2-7
cdr3_nt: TGCAGTGCTAGAGGCGCGGGACAGGGGAGAGAGCAGTACTTC
cdr3_aa: CSARGAGQGREQYF

v_call: TRBV6-1
d_call: -
clone_size: -
j_call: TRBJ2-1
cdr3_nt: TGTGCCAGCAGTGAATGGGGTAGCGCAGGCTCCTACAATGAGCAGTTCTTC
cdr3_aa: CASSEWGSAGSYNEQFF

v_call: TRBV6-1
d_call: -
clone_size: few
j_call: TRBJ2-7
cdr3_nt: TGTGCCAGCATCGGAGGGGCAAACTACGAGCAGTACTTC
cdr3_aa: CASIGGANYEQYF

v_call: TRBV2
d_call: TRBD1
clone_size: -
j_call: TRBJ2-7
cdr3_nt: TGTGCCAGCAGTGTTGGGGACAGCACCTACGAGCAGTACTTC
cdr3_aa: CASSVGDSTYEQYF

v_call: TRBV7-9
d_call: TRBD1
clone_size: -
j_call: TRBJ1-2
cdr3_nt: TGTGCCAGCAGCTCCCCGGGTAGACAGGGGGTTGGCTATGGCTACACCTTC
cdr3_aa: CASSSPGRQGVGYGYTF

v_call: TRBV20-1
d_call: -
clone_size: -
j_call: TRBJ1-2
cdr3_nt: TGCAGTGCTCTCACGACTAACTATGGCTACACCTTC
cdr3_aa: CSALTTNYGYTF

v_call: TRBV30
d_call: -
clone_size: few
j_call: TRBJ1-2
cdr3_nt: TGTGCCTGGAGTGTGGTACGGGACTATGGCTACACCTTC
cdr3_aa: CAWSVVRDYGYTF

v_call: TRBV18
d_call: TRBD1
clone_size: -
j_call: TRBJ2-7
cdr3_nt: TGTGCCAGCTCACTTCGGGACAGGGAATCCGAGCAGTACTTC
cdr3_aa: CASSLRDRESEQYF

v_call: TRBV9
d_call: -
clone_size: -
j_call: TRBJ1-1
cdr3_nt: TGTGCCAGCAGCGTAGAAGGCAGGGGAGTTAACACTGAAGCTTTCTTT
cdr3_aa: CASSVEGRGVNTEAFF

v_call: TRBV21-1
d_call: -
clone_size: few
j_call: TRBJ1-2
cdr3_nt: TGTGCCAGCAGCATCCTCCGCCCCCACCGGGACAGGGGACCCCCGAGCTATGGCTACACCTTC
cdr3_aa: CASSILRPHRDRGPPSYGYTF

v_call: TRBV5-1
d_call: TRBD1
clone_size: -
j_call: TRBJ2-7
cdr3_nt: TGCGCCAGCAGCGATCCGGGACAGGCTCTCTACGAGCAGTACTTC
cdr3_aa: CASSDPGQALYEQYF

v_call: TRBV27
d_call: TRBD1
clone_size: few
j_call: TRBJ2-7
cdr3_nt: TGTGCCAGCAGTTATTTAGTCACAGGGGGCAAGTACGAGCAGTACTTC
cdr3_aa: CASSYLVTGGKYEQYF

v_call: TRBV20-1
d_call: TRBD1
clone_size: -
j_call: TRBJ2-3
cdr3_nt: TGCAGTGCTATTAGACAGGGGGGCACAGATACGCAGTATTTT
cdr3_aa: CSAIRQGGTDTQYF

v_call: TRBV15
d_call: TRBD1
clone_size: -
j_call: TRBJ2-2
cdr3_nt: TGTGCCACCAGCAGGGGACAGAGGAACACCGGGGAGCTGTTTTTT
cdr3_aa: CATSRGQRNTGELFF

v_call: TRBV11-2
d_call: -
clone_size: -
j_call: TRBJ2-1
cdr3_nt: TGTGCCAGCAGCTTATGGGGGGCTGGCTCCTACAATGAGCAGTTCTTC
cdr3_aa: CASSLWGAGSYNEQFF

v_call: TRBV4-2
d_call: -
clone_size: -
j_call: TRBJ2-7
cdr3_nt: TGTGCCAGCAGCCAAGTACCCCGGGACTTTGCCTACGAGCAGTACTTC
cdr3_aa: CASSQVPRDFAYEQYF

v_call: TRBV7-9
d_call: -
clone_size: few
j_call: TRBJ2-3
cdr3_nt: TGTGCCAGCAGCCACCAGGGCGGAACAGATACGCAGTATTTT
cdr3_aa: CASSHQGGTDTQYF

v_call: TRBV6-6
d_call: -
clone_size: few
j_call: TRBJ2-3
cdr3_nt: TGTGCCAGCAGTCCCCCCGGGGGCCGCCTTAGCACAGATACGCAGTATTTT
cdr3_aa: CASSPPGGRLSTDTQYF